This TCR beta chain derives from a study of CD8 T cells in ankylosing spondylitis. Study-wide results and caveats: The study identified a TCR beta motif of several highly homologous variants that appeared characteristic of ankylosing spondylitis blood. The authors found the disease-linked clones to be CD8+ and relatively rare in peripheral blood. Earlier work had already found some motif variants in reactive arthritis synovial fluid and blood.

5'-RACE, quantitative and with molecular barcodes, yielded the TCR beta libraries. MiXCR was run by TCRdb on the 5' RACE reads, yielding one entry per CDR3 protein. The repertoire includes more than 30,000 distinct CDR3 sequences, about 11% of them detected once, and around 21% sits in the top ten. This clonotype was counted at least ten times. Its antigen is undetermined. This clonotype was obtained from a male donor with ankylosing spondylitis. The sequenced sample was synovial fluid, either unsorted or a sorted T cell fraction (not recorded which).

Written as DNA, the CDR3 is TGCAGCGGAACAGGGGTTAACTCCTACGAGCAGTACTTC. As protein: CSGTGVNSYEQYF. The genes are TRBV29-1 and TRBJ2-7; 7 nucleotides line up with TRBD1. Per germline, CDR1 SQVTM and CDR2 ANQGSEA. V was clipped by 7 bases and J by 0 bases; unmatched bases: 6. This CDR3 spans 13 amino acids.